These 13 T cell receptor beta chains were sequenced from one sample in a study of control samples from healthy donors and cancer patients. Some clones are missing from TCRdb's copy, which holds only in-frame ones; the method was immunoSEQ multiplex PCR. Counted here are about 59,000 clones, 80% to 95% occurring once; the ten biggest clones make up 1.5% to 2%. Sequences were obtained from PBMCs. Receptor source: a man aged 35-49 years with colorectal cancer.

J is TRBJ2-5 and V is TRBV19, with TRBD2 identical over 9 bases. CDR3 length equals 15 residues. Germline trimming cut 2 bases from V and 5 bases from J; bases unmatched to any gene: 6. CDR1 is LNHDA, CDR2 SQIVND, per germline (reference sequence). DNA of the CDR3: TGTGCCAGTAGTATATCTAGCGGGGTGAGGGAGACCCAGTACTTC. This codes for CASSISSGVRETQYF.

V gene TRBV2 combines with J gene TRBJ1-5, with D perhaps matching TRBD1 (5 bases). CDR1 SNHLY and CDR2 FYNNEI come from the germline V gene. Trimming took 7 bases from V and 4 from J, leaving 14 bases between them. This CDR3 has 14 residues. This chain's CDR3 is CASTPDGGNQPQHF. CDR3 coding DNA: TGTGCCAGCACCCCCGACGGGGGGAATCAGCCCCAGCATTTT.

The rearrangement uses TRBV4-1 and TRBJ1-4; D gene ambiguous. Per germline, CDR1 MGHRA and CDR2 YSYEKL. The CDR3 has 16 amino acids. Trimming pared 0 bases from V and 5 bases from J, leaving 13 bases between. The CDR3 sequence: CASSQEGGSRNEKLFF. CDR3 DNA sequence: TGCGCCAGCAGCCAAGAAGGTGGGTCGAGGAATGAAAAACTGTTTTTT.

V and J are TRBV5-1 and TRBJ1-1, with D possibly matching TRBD1 (5 bases). Trimming pared 3 bases from V and 1 base from J, leaving 10 bases between. CDR3 length: 14 residues. CDR1 SGHRS and CDR2 YFSETQ come from the germline V gene. The CDR3 reads CASSYGDGNTEAFF. The CDR3 DNA reads as TGCGCCAGCAGCTATGGGGACGGGAACACTGAAGCTTTCTTT.

This clone has only one observation. The V call is TRBV27, the J call TRBJ1-6; the match to TRBD1 covers 7 bases. Germline CDR1 MNHEY, CDR2 SMNVEV (reference sequence). The J segment lost 6 bases and the V segment lost 3 bases, leaving 2 bases of the junction unmatched. This CDR3 is 14 amino acids long. CDR3 nucleotide sequence: TGTGCCAGCAGTTTGGGACAGATTAATTCACCCCTCCACTTT. The encoded protein is CASSLGQINSPLHF.

CDR3 sequence reads: CASSLGGIVTDTQYF. The CDR3 bases are TGTGCCAGCAGCTTAGGGGGAATAGTGACAGATACGCAGTATTTT. This sequence joins TRBV7-8 and TRBJ2-3; D unclear. Trimming took off 1 base at V and 3 bases at J, with 11 bases between the two ends. Germline CDR1 and CDR2: SGHVS and FQNEAQ. The CDR3 extends over 15 amino acids.

This chain connects TRBV12-3 or TRBV12-4 to TRBJ1-2, with D possibly matching TRBD1 (6 bases). The germline V and J ends were trimmed by 7 bases and 5 bases, with 11 bases remaining between them. The CDR3 extends over 12 amino acids. CDR3 sequence reads: CASNRAKYGYTF. In DNA form, the CDR3 reads TGTGCCAGCAACAGGGCAAAGTATGGCTACACCTTC.

The V call is TRBV5-1, the J call TRBJ1-3; 8 bases line up with TRBD1. Germline CDR1 reads SGHRS; CDR2 reads YFSETQ. This CDR3 comprises 19 residues. With V trimmed by 3 bases and J by 0 bases, 14 bases remained unmatched. The CDR3 loop is CASSWGDRPAAYSGNTIYF. Written as DNA, the CDR3 is TGCGCCAGCAGCTGGGGGGACAGGCCAGCAGCCTACTCTGGAAACACCATATATTTT. The full variable domain, with the rest looked up from reference TRBV5-1 and TRBJ1-3, is KAGVTQTPRYLIKTRGQQVTLSCSPISGHRSVSWYQQTPGQGLQFLFEYFSETQRNKGNFPGRFSGRQFSNSRSEMNVSTLELGDSALYLCASSWGDRPAAYSGNTIYFGEGSWLTVV.

This chain joins TRBV27 and TRBJ2-1; possibly TRBD1 for D (5 bases). With 2 bases removed from V and 1 base from J, the gap between germline ends came to 9 bases. The length of the CDR3 is 15 residues. The V gene's germline CDR1 is MNHEY and CDR2 SMNVEV (reference sequence). The CDR3 region is CASSLQGLSYNEQFF. The CDR3 DNA follows: TGTGCCAGCAGTTTACAGGGCTTGTCCTACAATGAGCAGTTCTTC.

The rearrangement joins TRBV21-1 to TRBJ1-1. TRBV21-1 is an annotated pseudogene. This CDR3 is built from 16 residues. The CDR3 sequence: CASSKFGLEADTEAFF. The CDR3, as DNA: TGTGCCAGCAGCAAATTTGGACTGGAGGCCGACACTGAAGCTTTCTTT.

This clone is a singleton in its sample. The chain couples TRBV6-5 to TRBJ2-6; D gene uncertain. This CDR3 spans 16 amino acids. Germline CDR1 is MNHEY and CDR2 is SVGAGI. Trimming shortened V by 0 bases and J by 0 bases, and 6 bases separated the two germline ends. DNA of the CDR3: TGTGCCAGCAGTTACTCACAAAGCTCTGGGGCCAACGTCCTGACTTTC. It encodes CASSYSQSSGANVLTF.

V usage is TRBV2 and J usage is TRBJ2-7, with TRBD1 identical over 7 bases. Losses at the gene ends were 6 bases for V and 0 bases for J; bases not matched to a gene: 8. The CDR3 has 15 amino acids. Per the germline V gene, CDR1 is SNHLY and CDR2 is FYNNEI. CDR3 in amino acids: CASRIRGGNSYEQYF. The CDR3 DNA reads as TGTGCCAGCAGAATCCGAGGGGGCAACTCCTACGAGCAGTACTTC.

This chain connects TRBV5-8 to TRBJ1-1, with 7 bases lining up with TRBD1. This CDR3 is 13 amino acids long. Germline-derived CDR1 and CDR2 are SGHTS and YDEGEE. J gave up 4 bases and V 4 bases, and 4 bases lay outside the gene matches. CDR3 sequence: CASSTGDSTEAFF. In DNA form, the CDR3 reads TGTGCCAGCAGCACTGGGGACAGCACTGAAGCTTTCTTT.